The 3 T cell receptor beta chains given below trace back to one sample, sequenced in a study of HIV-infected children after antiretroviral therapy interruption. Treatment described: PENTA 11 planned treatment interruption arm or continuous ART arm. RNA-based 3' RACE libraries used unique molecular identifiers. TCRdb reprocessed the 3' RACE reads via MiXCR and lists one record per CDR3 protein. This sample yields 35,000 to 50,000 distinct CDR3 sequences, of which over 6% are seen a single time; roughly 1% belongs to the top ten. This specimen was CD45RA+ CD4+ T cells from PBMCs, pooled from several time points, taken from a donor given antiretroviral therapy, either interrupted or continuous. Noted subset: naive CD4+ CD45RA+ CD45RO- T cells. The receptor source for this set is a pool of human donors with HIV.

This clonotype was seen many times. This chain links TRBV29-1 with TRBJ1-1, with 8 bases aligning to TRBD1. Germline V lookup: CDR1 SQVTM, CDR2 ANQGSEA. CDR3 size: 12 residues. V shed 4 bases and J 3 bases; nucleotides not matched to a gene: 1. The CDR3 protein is CSVGQGYTEAFF. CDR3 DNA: TGCAGCGTTGGACAGGGGTACACTGAAGCTTTCTTT.

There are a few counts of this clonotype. This chain's CDR3 is CASRNPADLGLFF. In DNA, the CDR3 is TGCGCCAGCAGGAATCCTGCAGACCTAGGACTGTTCTTC. This chain uses TRBV10-1 with TRBJ2-1; D may be TRBD2 (5 bases). Deletions cut 6 bases from V and 15 bases from J, with 21 bases between. Per germline, CDR1 WNHNN and CDR2 SYGVQD (reference sequence). The CDR3 is made up of 13 amino acids.

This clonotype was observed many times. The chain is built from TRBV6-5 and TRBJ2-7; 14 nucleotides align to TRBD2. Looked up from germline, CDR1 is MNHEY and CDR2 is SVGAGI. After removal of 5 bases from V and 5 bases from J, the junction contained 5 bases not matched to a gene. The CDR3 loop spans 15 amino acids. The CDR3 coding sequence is TGTGCCAGCAGTCCGCCGGGACTAGCGGGGGACGAGCAGTACTTC. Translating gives CASSPPGLAGDEQYF.